The 28 T cell receptor beta chains listed next were all sequenced from one sample in a study of Ad26.COV2.S vaccination and SARS-CoV-2 variants. The method was immunoSEQ multiplex PCR; TCRdb's version includes in-frame clones alone and lacks a portion of them. The table records around 340,000 clones, 88% of them present only once. Treatment defined: about 20 received Ad26.COV2.S at low or high dose, single or two shots; roughly five received placebo; per-sample allocation not given. Specimens were obtained on day 63 following the first vaccine or placebo injection. Specimen: peripheral blood, collected in a trial of Ad26.COV2.S vaccine versus placebo. These receptors came from a person aged 18-65 years who received the Ad26.COV2.S COVID-19 vaccine or a placebo.

This clone was observed a handful of times. The gene calls are TRBV28 and TRBJ1-6; D is undetermined. V was clipped by 4 bases and J by 8 bases, with 18 bases between them. There are 16 residues in the CDR3. CDR1 and CDR2 from the germline V gene are MDHEN and SYDVKM. The DNA of the CDR3 is TGTGCCAGCAGTTCCCCTGACATGGGGAATTATTCACCCCTCCACTTT. Translating it yields CASSSPDMGNYSPLHF. The full variable domain, rest sourced from reference TRBV28 and TRBJ1-6, is DVKVTQSSRYLVKRTGEKVFLECVQDMDHENMFWYRQDPGLGLRLIYFSYDVKMKEKGDIPEGYSVSREKKERFSLILESASTNQTSMYLCASSSPDMGNYSPLHFGNGTRLTVT.

V and J are TRBV2 and TRBJ2-1, with D hard to call. The V gene's germline CDR1 is SNHLY and CDR2 FYNNEI. V lost 9 bases to trimming and J lost 0 bases, with 12 bases between them. CDR3 size: 14 residues. CDR3 protein: CARQSGSSYNEQFF. The DNA of the CDR3 is TGTGCCAGACAGTCGGGTAGCTCCTACAATGAGCAGTTCTTC.

V usage is TRBV30 and J usage is TRBJ2-2; tentative D call: TRBD1 (6 bases). The germline V and J ends were trimmed by 5 bases and 6 bases, with 7 bases remaining between them. The CDR3 has 11 residues. Germline V gene lookup returns CDR1 GTSNPN and CDR2 SVGIG (reference sequence). This CDR3 is CAWEGAGELFF. CDR3 coding DNA: TGTGCCTGGGAGGGGGCCGGGGAGCTGTTTTTT.

The V and J genes are TRBV28 and TRBJ2-5, with a possible D match to TRBD2 (6 bases). Germline-derived CDR1 and CDR2 are MDHEN and SYDVKM. V lost 5 bases and J lost 5, with 15 bases in between. This CDR3 comprises 14 residues. The CDR3 reads CASSPPPAGETQYF. The CDR3 DNA is TGTGCCAGCAGTCCCCCTCCGGCGGGGGAGACCCAGTACTTC. The variable domain in full, completed from reference TRBV28 and TRBJ2-5, reads DVKVTQSSRYLVKRTGEKVFLECVQDMDHENMFWYRQDPGLGLRLIYFSYDVKMKEKGDIPEGYSVSREKKERFSLILESASTNQTSMYLCASSPPPAGETQYFGPGTRLLVL.

The rearrangement links TRBV7-9 to TRBJ1-1; 7 nucleotides match TRBD1. This CDR3 comprises 15 residues. V was clipped by 4 bases and J by 2 bases; unmatched bases: 7. CDR1 and CDR2 (germline): SEHNR, FQNEAQ (reference sequence). The CDR3 loop reads CASSSGDSYNTEAFF. CDR3 DNA: TGTGCCAGCAGCTCCGGGGACAGCTATAACACTGAAGCTTTCTTT.

V is TRBV28 and J is TRBJ2-3; TRBD2 agrees at 8 bases. The length of the CDR3 is 15 residues. The V gene's germline CDR1 is MDHEN and CDR2 SYDVKM. V was pared by 6 bases and J by 3 bases, with 8 bases of the junction left unmatched. CDR3 amino acids: CASSWEREMTDTQYF. DNA for the CDR3: TGTGCCAGCAGCTGGGAGCGGGAGATGACAGATACGCAGTATTTT.

This chain connects TRBV28 to TRBJ1-4, with 7 positions matching TRBD1. The CDR3 length is 15 residues. Germline V gene data show CDR1 as MDHEN and CDR2 as SYDVKM. J was trimmed by 3 bases and V by 3 bases; bases with no gene match: 4. The CDR3 is CASSFQGVSNEKLFF. The DNA of the CDR3 is TGTGCCAGCAGTTTCCAGGGGGTCTCTAATGAAAAACTGTTTTTT.

The rearrangement uses TRBV4-2 and TRBJ1-2; 11 bases agree with TRBD1. The CDR3 totals 17 residues. The junction had 12 bases not matched to a gene; V was cut back by 4 bases and J by 5 bases. The germline CDR1 and CDR2 sequences are LGHNA and YNFKEQ. The CDR3 nucleotides are TGTGCCAGCAGCCCCACCCCGACCGGGACAGGGGGGTATGGCTACACCTTC. This translates into CASSPTPTGTGGYGYTF.

This chain links TRBV10-3 with TRBJ1-1; D is uncertain. The germline CDR1 and CDR2 sequences are ENHRY and SYGVKD. The V end lost 2 bases, the J end lost 3 bases, and 7 bases lay between the germline ends. This CDR3 contains 13 residues. The CDR3 DNA reads as TGTGCCATCAGTGAGGTAGGAGACACTGAAGCTTTCTTT. Protein: CAISEVGDTEAFF.

The chain links TRBV9 to TRBJ2-2; TRBD1 matches 9 bases. CDR3 length: 18 residues. V lost 3 bases and J lost 0; bases outside the gene matches: 9. Germline V CDR1 and CDR2: SGDLS, YYNGEE. The DNA of the CDR3 is TGTGCCAGCAGCGGACAGGGGGTATGGGAAACGAACACCGGGGAGCTGTTTTTT. Translated: CASSGQGVWETNTGELFF.

The chain carries TRBV28 and TRBJ2-5; D not certain. V was pared by 5 bases and J by 5 bases, with 9 bases between. The CDR3 spans 12 residues. Germline CDR1 reads MDHEN; CDR2 reads SYDVKM. CDR3: CASSPQRETQYF. CDR3 sequence (DNA): TGTGCCAGCAGTCCTCAAAGGGAGACCCAGTACTTC.

The rearrangement joins TRBV27 to TRBJ1-4; D is uncertain. The CDR3 is 17 amino acids. The V gene's germline CDR1 is MNHEY and CDR2 SMNVEV (reference sequence). The V and J ends lost 5 bases and 3 bases respectively, with 19 bases between them. The CDR3 region has the DNA TGTGCCAGCAGTCCCCCTGGTGTGCAGAACCCTAATGAAAAACTGTTTTTT. It translates to CASSPPGVQNPNEKLFF.

This chain uses TRBV4-1 with TRBJ2-7, with TRBD2 identical over 7 bases. The CDR3 runs to 16 residues. Trimming removed 2 bases from V and 6 bases from J; junction bases left unmatched: 13. Germline V gene data show CDR1 as MGHRA and CDR2 as YSYEKL. The CDR3 DNA reads as TGCGCCAGCAGCCAACTACTTGGGGGGGTAGGAGGCGAGCAGTACTTC. Protein: CASSQLLGGVGGEQYF.

V and J are TRBV19 and TRBJ1-2; TRBD1 agrees at 10 bases. The V and J ends lost 10 bases and 4 bases, in that order; junction bases with no gene match: 18. Germline V gene lookup returns CDR1 LNHDA and CDR2 SQIVND (reference sequence). The CDR3 totals 17 residues. CDR3 in DNA: TGTGCCACCCTCTACCGGACAGGGGGGACCAGCTTCTATGGCTACACCTTC. It encodes CATLYRTGGTSFYGYTF.

The V and J genes are TRBV5-6 and TRBJ1-2; unclear D gene. The CDR3 is 15 residues long. CDR1 and CDR2 (germline): SGHDT, YYEEEE. The germline V and J ends were trimmed by 0 bases and 8 bases, with 17 bases remaining between them. CDR3 in amino acids: CASSLGGGRLRGYTF. The DNA of the CDR3 is TGTGCCAGCAGCTTGGGTGGAGGCCGTCTAAGAGGCTACACCTTC.

The chain carries TRBV7-3 and TRBJ1-6; 9 bases are shared with TRBD1. The germline V gene has CDR1 SGHTA and CDR2 FQGTGA. This CDR3 is built from 14 residues. With 5 bases clipped from V and 10 bases from J, the junction kept 6 bases outside the gene matches. The CDR3 coding sequence is TGTGCCAGCAGCCCGGACAGGGGCCAATCACCCCTCCACTTT. This encodes CASSPDRGQSPLHF.

This clone was observed once. V usage is TRBV9 and J usage is TRBJ1-2, with D possibly being TRBD1 (6 bases). The CDR3 has 15 amino acids. The germline V and J ends were trimmed by 1 base and 4 bases, with 14 bases remaining between them. Germline V gene data show CDR1 as SGDLS and CDR2 as YYNGEE. DNA of the CDR3: TGTGCCAGCAGCGTACGCTCAGGGGCCGGCTATGGCTACACCTTC. As protein: CASSVRSGAGYGYTF.

This chain uses TRBV24-1 with TRBJ2-3, with D perhaps matching TRBD1 (6 bases). From germline, CDR1 is KGHDR and CDR2 SFDVKD. V lost 2 bases and J lost 5, with 7 bases in between. The CDR3 spans 13 residues. In DNA, the CDR3 is TGTGCCACCAGTGATTCAGGGGTAGATACGCAGTATTTT. Translation gives CATSDSGVDTQYF.

This clone has just one count. This sequence joins TRBV6-4 and TRBJ1-5; no reliable D call. Trimming cost V 1 base and J 6 bases, with 7 bases left between them. Per the germline V gene, CDR1 is MRHNA and CDR2 is SNTAGT. There are 13 residues in the CDR3. For the CDR3, the DNA is TGTGCCAGCAGTGACTACGAGGGTCAGCCCCAGCATTTT. As protein: CASSDYEGQPQHF.

The chain has TRBV6-6 and TRBJ1-4; 8 bases map to TRBD1. The CDR3 length is 16 residues. The junction had 12 bases not matched to a gene; V was cut back by 8 bases and J by 4 bases. Germline values: CDR1 MNHNY, CDR2 SVGAGI (reference sequence). The CDR3 DNA follows: TGTGCCAGCGGGAGAGCAGGGGGCCTTGGTAATGAAAAACTGTTTTTT. Translation: CASGRAGGLGNEKLFF.

This chain connects TRBV19 to TRBJ2-5; TRBD2 agrees at 12 bases. CDR3 size: 15 residues. Germline V gene sequence: CDR1 LNHDA, CDR2 SQIVND (reference sequence). V gave up 3 bases and J gave up 4 bases; unmatched junction bases: 3. CDR3 region: CASSIRLAGVETQYF. The CDR3 coding sequence is TGTGCCAGTAGTATCCGACTAGCGGGAGTAGAGACCCAGTACTTC.

The rearrangement links TRBV7-8 to TRBJ2-7, with no clear D. Deletions cut 3 bases from V and 0 bases from J, with 18 bases between. CDR3 length: 17 residues. The germline CDR1 and CDR2 sequences are SGHVS and FQNEAQ. The CDR3 region is CASSFDLGTLHSYEQYF. The CDR3 DNA reads TGTGCCAGCAGCTTCGATTTAGGCACCCTCCACTCCTACGAGCAGTACTTC.

J is TRBJ1-4 and V is TRBV20-1; D ambiguous. Germline CDR1 is DFQATT and CDR2 is SNEGSKA (reference sequence). The CDR3 has 10 amino acids. CDR3 protein: CSAPNEKLFF. The DNA of the CDR3 is TGCAGCGCGCCTAATGAAAAACTGTTTTTT.

The chain recombines TRBV5-5 with TRBJ2-7, with 10 bases lining up with TRBD1. This CDR3 contains 16 residues. CDR1 SGHKS and CDR2 YYEKEE come from the germline V gene (reference sequence). The V gene end was trimmed by 6 bases and the J gene end by 1 base; junction bases not matched to a gene: 10. In DNA form, the CDR3 reads TGTGCCAGCACCATGGGACAGGGGTCCTATTCCTACGAGCAGTACTTC. Translating it yields CASTMGQGSYSYEQYF.

The rearrangement joins TRBV7-2 to TRBJ2-1, with TRBD2 matching over 10 bases. The CDR3 runs 15 residues. V lost 0 bases, J lost 5 bases, and 1 base stayed unmatched. CDR1 and CDR2 (germline): SGHTA, FQGNSA. The CDR3 DNA reads TGTGCCAGCAGCTTAGCGAGCGGGAGGGACAATGAGCAGTTCTTC. Translated: CASSLASGRDNEQFF.

The rearrangement links TRBV7-2 to TRBJ2-5; 9 bases align to TRBD2. V gave up 1 base and J gave up 6 bases; unmatched junction bases: 6. Germline-derived CDR1 and CDR2 are SGHTA and FQGNSA. The CDR3 covers 15 residues. The DNA for the CDR3 is TGTGCCAGCAGCTTAGACGGCGGGGGGGCGAAGACCCAGTACTTC. Amino acids: CASSLDGGGAKTQYF.

The rearrangement joins TRBV7-2 to TRBJ2-7; tentative D call: TRBD1 (5 bases). Germline V gene lookup returns CDR1 SGHTA and CDR2 FQGNSA. This CDR3 is built from 12 residues. V was clipped by 6 bases and J by 3 bases, with 9 bases between them. The CDR3 DNA reads as TGTGCCAGCAGATCGGACATCTACGAGCAGTACTTC. This sequence encodes CASRSDIYEQYF.

This chain connects TRBV4-2 to TRBJ1-1, with D possibly TRBD1 on 6 matching bases. Germline CDR1 reads LGHNA; CDR2 reads YNFKEQ. The CDR3 length is 19 residues. V was cut by 1 base and J by 5 bases, with 26 bases left in between. This chain's CDR3 is CASSQGGPGEVSRWTEAFF. The CDR3 nucleotides are TGTGCCAGCAGCCAAGGGGGGCCAGGGGAAGTTTCACGTTGGACTGAAGCTTTCTTT.